This entry lists 17 T cell receptor beta chains sequenced from one sample in a study of T cell repertoires in cytomegalovirus infection. Each CDR3 protein gets one entry after TCRdb re-called the reads with MiXCR. Found here are roughly 630,000 distinct CDR3 sequences, 20% to 30% of them singletons; the top ten hold 6.5% to 10%. The sequenced sample was CD8+ T cells from PBMCs. The receptors come from a human donor in good health (CMV status not recorded). Some clones in this sample may be carry-over from other donors' samples.

The chain couples TRBV29-1 to TRBJ1-5; TRBD1 matches 10 bases. With 4 bases clipped from V and 7 bases from J, the junction kept 4 bases outside the gene matches. CDR3 length: 13 amino acids. Germline CDR1 and CDR2: SQVTM and ANQGSEA. CDR3 bases: TGCAGCGTTGGGGGGACAGGGGACCAGCCCCAGCATTTT. Translation gives CSVGGTGDQPQHF.

This chain links TRBV2 with TRBJ2-4; 8 positions match TRBD2. Germline assignment: CDR1 SNHLY and CDR2 FYNNEI. This CDR3 is built from 16 residues. V lost 5 bases to trimming and J lost 0 bases; unmatched junction nucleotides: 6. The CDR3 DNA is TGTGCCAGCAGTCGCGGGGGGCCCTTAGCCAAAAACATTCAGTACTTC. Amino acids: CASSRGGPLAKNIQYF.

This clonotype was counted many times. V is TRBV6-2 or TRBV6-3 and J is TRBJ2-1; D may match TRBD1 or TRBD2 (5 bases each). From germline, CDR1 is MNHEY and CDR2 SVGEGT. Trimming shortened V by 6 bases and J by 7 bases, and 19 bases separated the two germline ends. This CDR3 region has 15 residues. The CDR3 is CASSTSGQGMNEQFF. CDR3 in DNA: TGTGCCAGCAGCACTTCGGGGCAGGGTATGAATGAGCAGTTCTTC.

This clonotype was counted only a few times. The rearrangement joins TRBV11-2 to TRBJ2-1; TRBD1 might be the D (7 bases). Germline CDR1 reads SGHAT; CDR2 reads FQNNGV. The CDR3 contains 17 residues. V shed 3 bases and J shed 4 bases, with 19 bases lying between them. CDR3 sequence: CASSFSGGRGFYNEQFF. CDR3 coding DNA: TGTGCCAGCAGCTTTTCCGGGGGCAGGGGGTTTTACAATGAGCAGTTCTTC.

V is TRBV19 and J is TRBJ1-1; D might be TRBD1 (5 bases). The V end lost 7 bases, the J end lost 1 base, and 10 bases lay between the germline ends. From germline, CDR1 is LNHDA and CDR2 SQIVND (reference sequence). This CDR3 is built from 13 residues. The CDR3 is CASNWGPNTEAFF. CDR3 in DNA: TGTGCCAGTAACTGGGGACCGAACACTGAAGCTTTCTTT. Looking up the rest from reference TRBV19 and TRBJ1-1 gives the full variable domain: DGGITQSPKYLFRKEGQNVTLSCEQNLNHDAMYWYRQDPGQGLRLIYYSQIVNDFQKGDIAEGYSVSREKKESFPLTVTSAQKNPTAFYLCASNWGPNTEAFFGQGTRLTVV.

The chain has TRBV20-1 and TRBJ2-1; possibly TRBD1 or TRBD2 for D (5 bases each). The CDR3 spans 12 residues. Per the germline V gene, CDR1 is DFQATT and CDR2 is SNEGSKA (reference sequence). V shed 3 bases and J shed 10 bases, with 13 bases lying between them. The CDR3 coding sequence is TGCAGTGCTAGTCCGCCGGGGCACGAGCAGTTCTTC. Amino acid sequence: CSASPPGHEQFF.

The chain combines TRBV20-1 with TRBJ2-1; 8 bases map to TRBD2. Germline trimming cut 5 bases from V and 2 bases from J; bases unmatched to any gene: 8. CDR3 size: 15 residues. CDR1 DFQATT and CDR2 SNEGSKA come from the germline V gene (reference sequence). CDR3 in amino acids: CSAGLAILPYNEQFF. The CDR3 nucleotides read TGCAGTGCTGGACTAGCCATCCTCCCCTACAATGAGCAGTTCTTC.

This clonotype was found many times. CDR3 sequence reads: CASSSRLVGDQETQYF. CDR3 nucleotide sequence: TGTGCCAGCAGCTCTCGCCTTGTGGGCGACCAAGAGACCCAGTACTTC. The J gene is TRBJ2-5, the V gene TRBV7-6; D uncertain. Germline-derived CDR1 and CDR2 are SGHVS and FNYEAQ. This CDR3 contains 16 residues. V shed 4 bases and J shed 0 bases, with 15 bases lying between them.

This clonotype was seen many times. A junction end diverges from the germline sequence, so it may reflect a read error. This sequence joins TRBV7-7 and TRBJ2-1; D is perhaps TRBD1 (6 bases). The CDR3 covers 13 residues. Germline V gene data show CDR1 as SSHAT and CDR2 as FNYEAQ (reference sequence). CDR3 in amino acids: CASSPNRVDEQFF. For the CDR3, the DNA is TGTGCTAGCAGCCCCAACAGGGTCGATGAGCAGTTCTTC.

This chain uses TRBV28 with TRBJ2-7; TRBD1 aligns across 8 bases. CDR3 size: 17 residues. V shed 5 bases and J 2 bases; nucleotides not matched to a gene: 14. Germline-derived CDR1 and CDR2 are MDHEN and SYDVKM. The CDR3 reads CASSTSWTGSVPYEQYV. CDR3 nucleotide sequence: TGTGCCAGCAGTACCAGCTGGACAGGGTCAGTCCCCTACGAGCAGTACGTC.

This clonotype was seen more than once but under ten times. This sequence joins TRBV6-5 and TRBJ2-5; 7 bases align to TRBD1. J was trimmed by 5 bases and V by 6 bases; bases with no gene match: 9. The CDR3 runs to 14 residues. CDR1 is MNHEY, CDR2 SVGAGI, per germline. In nucleotides, the CDR3 is TGTGCCAGCAGACCCCAGGGGGACGGGGAGACCCAGTACTTC. Protein product: CASRPQGDGETQYF.

The chain links TRBV10-3 to TRBJ2-3, with D perhaps TRBD1 (6 bases). Germline V gene lookup returns CDR1 ENHRY and CDR2 SYGVKD. Trimming pared 8 bases from V and 0 bases from J, leaving 15 bases between. The length of the CDR3 is 15 residues. The CDR3 reads CAIFWDTTSTDTQYF. CDR3 nucleotides: TGTGCCATCTTTTGGGACACCACAAGCACAGATACGCAGTATTTT.

This clonotype has a handful of counts. V gene TRBV6-2 or TRBV6-3 combines with J gene TRBJ1-1, with D tentatively TRBD1 (6 bases). In germline, CDR1 is MNHEY, CDR2 SVGEGT. V gave up 2 bases and J gave up 5 bases, with 12 bases separating them. This CDR3 region has 14 residues. As DNA, the CDR3 is TGTGCCAGCAGTTACCCCCGGGGGCGAACTGAAGCTTTCTTT. Amino acid sequence: CASSYPRGRTEAFF.

This clonotype has just one count. This rearrangement joins TRBV29-1 to TRBJ2-1; 9 bases agree with TRBD1. This CDR3 has 14 amino acids. The germline V gene has CDR1 SQVTM and CDR2 ANQGSEA. Germline trimming cut 3 bases from V and 3 bases from J; bases unmatched to any gene: 3. CDR3 bases: TGCAGCGTTGATTGGACAGGGGACTACAATGAGCAGTTCTTC. It codes for CSVDWTGDYNEQFF.

The chain couples TRBV4-3 to TRBJ2-2; TRBD1 is a possible D gene (6 bases). V shed 6 bases and J shed 2 bases, with 13 bases lying between them. Per the germline V gene, CDR1 is LGHNA and CDR2 is YSLEER. This CDR3 contains 15 residues. The CDR3 loop reads CASRLYRDNTGELFF. DNA of the CDR3: TGCGCCAGCAGGCTCTACAGGGATAACACCGGGGAGCTGTTTTTT.

The chain employs TRBV5-6 and TRBJ2-1, with 9 bases fitting TRBD2. The CDR3 runs 16 residues. Germline loops: CDR1 SGHDT, CDR2 YYEEEE. V shed 4 bases and J 3 bases; nucleotides not matched to a gene: 8. The DNA for the CDR3 is TGTGCCAGCAGCCCTGGAAAGACTAGCGGCTACAATGAGCAGTTCTTC. Translated, it gives CASSPGKTSGYNEQFF.

The chain couples TRBV20-1 to TRBJ2-7, with TRBD2 identical over 10 bases. V lost 3 bases to trimming and J lost 0 bases; unmatched junction nucleotides: 5. Germline lookup yields CDR1 DFQATT and CDR2 SNEGSKA (reference sequence). The CDR3 covers 15 residues. For the CDR3, the DNA is TGCAGTGCTAGCGGACTAGCGGAGAGCTCCTACGAGCAGTACTTC. Its translation is CSASGLAESSYEQYF.